This TCR beta chain is from a study of identical twins. In this sample, this clonotype turned up many times. Per germline, CDR1 SGHTA and CDR2 FQGTGA. The ends were cut back, 0 bases at V and 0 bases at J, with 8 bases in the middle. The CDR3 has 16 amino acids. TCRdb reprocessed the 5' RACE reads with MiXCR, giving one entry per CDR3 protein. The sample holds 450,000 to 650,000 distinct CDR3 sequences, over 8.5% seen once. Separately, the same data were catalogued under a study of yellow fever vaccine responses in identical twins.

Sequencing was performed on PBMCs. The chain employs TRBV7-3 and TRBJ2-2; TRBD2 might be the D (7 bases). The source of this sequence is a woman aged 18-35 years in good health. Here the CDR3 DNA reads TGTGCCAGCAGCTTAACAGGGGGGGCGAACACCGGGGAGCTGTTTTTT. Protein: CASSLTGGANTGELFF. The full variable domain, its missing parts supplied by reference TRBV7-3 and TRBJ2-2, is GAGVSQTPSNKVTEKGKYVELRCDPISGHTALYWYRQSLGQGPEFLIYFQGTGAADDSGLPNDRFFAVRPEGSVSTLKIQRTERGDSAVYLCASSLTGGANTGELFFGEGSRLTVL.